This TCR beta chain was profiled in a study of Graves' ophthalmopathy and Graves' hyperthyroidism. General study points: Between ophthalmopathy and stable hyperthyroidism, a 13-signature model drew a separation with about 85% sensitivity and about 80% specificity. Ophthalmopathy progression was predicted by the model at approximately 70% sensitivity and about 72% specificity.

Comments on this clonotype: The antigen is unknown.

RNA transcripts were the template, and TCR beta CDR3 regions were amplified from them. An opening RT-PCR round employed HTBI primers and preceded a second-round multiplex PCR. TCRdb recomputed calls from the multiplex PCR reads with MiXCR, one row per CDR3 protein. The sample carries 560,000 or so distinct CDR3 sequences, about two fifths recorded once. Diagnosis used clinical symptoms, serum thyroxine, TRAb, thyroid ultrasound and orbital computed tomography. Sequenced material: peripheral blood or thyroid tissue (not recorded which). This clonotype was sampled from an adult man with Graves' hyperthyroidism.

As DNA, the CDR3 is TGCAGCGAAGGGACAGCCGTAGACTATGGCTACACCTTC. This codes for CSEGTAVDYGYTF. The J gene is TRBJ1-2, the V gene TRBV29-1; 7 nucleotides line up with TRBD1. The CDR3 is 13 residues long. V dropped 7 bases and J dropped 3; count of bases not matched to a gene: 8. Germline V lookup: CDR1 SQVTM, CDR2 ANQGSEA.